Listed below are T cell receptor beta chains from one sample, sequenced in a study of blood T cell repertoires in COVID-19. Libraries were prepared by immunoSEQ multiplex PCR; TCRdb keeps only in-frame clonotypes and omits some of them. Of fewer than 300,000 clones detected, around 86% appear once; the ten largest clones hold roughly 1.6%. Sequenced material: peripheral blood. These receptors were taken from a woman aged 40 to 50 who had recovered from COVID-19. CDR3s leave out the opening cysteine and the closing phenylalanine or tryptophan. The D gene is left open where the match is weak.

CDR3: ASSATQGYEQY; D: TRBD1; J: TRBJ2-7; V: TRBV19
CDR3: ASSIDLRGNWRNTEAF; D: .; J: TRBJ1-1; V: TRBV19
CDR3: ASSKGNRTSSGNTIY; D: .; J: TRBJ1-3; V: TRBV21-1
CDR3: ASSVADSGSYNEQF; D: TRBD2; J: TRBJ2-1; V: TRBV9
CDR3: ASSSGTGENYGYT; D: TRBD1; J: TRBJ1-2; V: TRBV19
CDR3: ASSLRLAEETQY; D: TRBD2; J: TRBJ2-5; V: TRBV5-4
CDR3: ASARREAF; D: .; J: TRBJ1-1; V: TRBV2
CDR3: AWSGTGGEKLF; D: TRBD1; J: TRBJ1-4; V: TRBV30
CDR3: ASSARGRGLPGYT; D: TRBD1; J: TRBJ1-2; V: TRBV19
CDR3: ASSSDRDRVNYGYT; D: TRBD1; J: TRBJ1-2; V: TRBV5-1
CDR3: ASSMLAGSDTQY; D: .; J: TRBJ2-3; V: TRBV19
CDR3: ASSWGGSSPSSYNEQF; D: TRBD2; J: TRBJ2-1; V: TRBV5-4
CDR3: ASSSLRQGSTNEKLF; D: TRBD1; J: TRBJ1-4; V: TRBV7-2
CDR3: ASSTGTGVGELF; D: TRBD1; J: TRBJ2-2; V: TRBV5-4
CDR3: ASGSQGTGELF; D: .; J: TRBJ2-2; V: TRBV28
CDR3: ASAVDRVWSYNEQF; D: TRBD1; J: TRBJ2-1; V: TRBV27
CDR3: TSSRGLAGENTGELF; D: .; J: TRBJ2-2; V: TRBV1
CDR3: ASSFWGAGVDTQY; D: .; J: TRBJ2-3; V: TRBV28
CDR3: ASSLKLAGGDTQY; D: TRBD2; J: TRBJ2-3; V: TRBV5-4
CDR3: ASSIGGLAGSQETQY; D: TRBD2; J: TRBJ2-5; V: TRBV19
CDR3: ASSYPPLRGYT; D: .; J: TRBJ1-2; V: TRBV6-2/TRBV6-3
CDR3: ASSLSAEQF; D: .; J: TRBJ2-1; V: TRBV3-1/TRBV3-2
CDR3: ASSIRGGDRGDGYT; D: TRBD1; J: TRBJ1-2; V: TRBV19
CDR3: SASTDLNTEAF; D: .; J: TRBJ1-1; V: TRBV20-1
CDR3: ASTSTGSEFGYT; D: .; J: TRBJ1-2; V: TRBV3-1/TRBV3-2
CDR3: ASRPGTSGTYNEQF; D: TRBD2; J: TRBJ2-1; V: TRBV7-2
CDR3: ASRHTGSTDTQY; D: .; J: TRBJ2-3; V: TRBV3-1/TRBV3-2
CDR3: SASRQGFNQPQH; D: TRBD1; J: TRBJ1-5; V: TRBV20-1